What follows are 21 T cell receptor beta chains derived from one specimen sequenced in a study of blood T cells in healthy people across ages. It was with a sample-barcoded 5' primer and a J-beta primer mix that a second PCR of about 6 to 12 cycles was run. One entry per CDR3 protein, called by TCRdb with MiXCR from the 5' RACE reads. Of hundreds of thousands of distinct CDR3 sequences listed, 45% to 70% were seen once; the top ten hold roughly 25%. The sequencing sample was made of blood. The receptor set was obtained from a man aged 35-49 years in good health.

This clonotype was detected only a few times. This chain connects TRBV6-6 to TRBJ2-1; 13 bases agree with TRBD2. The CDR3 loop spans 15 amino acids. After removal of 6 bases from V and 7 bases from J, the junction contained 6 bases not matched to a gene. CDR1 is MNHNY, CDR2 SVGAGI, per germline (reference sequence). CDR3 region: CASSILAGGMNEQFF. CDR3 coding DNA: TGTGCCAGCAGCATACTAGCGGGGGGGATGAATGAGCAGTTCTTC.

This chain connects TRBV12-3 or TRBV12-4 to TRBJ2-5; TRBD1 is a possible D gene (6 bases). Trimming left V 6 bases short and J 4 bases short, with 15 bases between. The length of the CDR3 is 14 residues. The CDR3 DNA follows: TGTGCCAGCAGCGTAGAGAACAGGGTAGAGACCCAGTACTTC. Encoded protein: CASSVENRVETQYF.

This rearrangement joins TRBV9 to TRBJ2-3, with D possibly TRBD2 on 7 matching bases. Germline assignment: CDR1 SGDLS and CDR2 YYNGEE. CDR3 length: 17 amino acids. V lost 0 bases, J lost 5 bases, and 19 bases lay in between. CDR3 nucleotides: TGTGCCAGCAGCGTAGAGGGTCTAGGGGGGGTTGGAGATACGCAGTATTTT. Its protein is CASSVEGLGGVGDTQYF.

This chain uses TRBV20-1 with TRBJ2-7; 7 bases fit TRBD1. Germline V gene data show CDR1 as DFQATT and CDR2 as SNEGSKA (reference sequence). CDR3 length: 14 amino acids. J was trimmed by 3 bases and V by 3 bases; bases with no gene match: 8. The DNA for the CDR3 is TGCAGTGCTAGCCTAGCAGGGGGTAACTACGAGCAGTACTTC. Protein sequence: CSASLAGGNYEQYF.

The chain is built from TRBV29-1 and TRBJ1-1; perhaps TRBD1 as D (5 bases). The V end was cut by 7 bases, the J end by 3 bases, with 15 bases between. CDR3 length: 13 amino acids. Germline V gene lookup returns CDR1 SQVTM and CDR2 ANQGSEA. Here the CDR3 reads CSADSNSYTEAFF. DNA of the CDR3: TGCAGCGCCGACAGCAATTCTTACACTGAAGCTTTCTTT.

The V and J genes are TRBV12-3 or TRBV12-4 and TRBJ1-5; D possibly corresponds to TRBD1 (5 bases). V was cut by 6 bases and J by 4 bases, with 16 bases left in between. CDR3 length: 15 amino acids. CDR3 residues: CASSAGITTNQPQHF. In nucleotides, the CDR3 is TGTGCCAGCAGCGCAGGGATAACCACGAATCAGCCCCAGCATTTT.

This clonotype was seen a handful of times. The rearrangement uses TRBV11-1 and TRBJ2-1, with TRBD2 identical over 8 bases. The V gene end was trimmed by 5 bases and the J gene end by 2 bases; junction bases not matched to a gene: 11. Germline CDR1 SGHAT, CDR2 FQDESV (reference sequence). This CDR3 contains 17 residues. The DNA for the CDR3 is TGTGCCAGCAGCCTACAAATCTTAGCGGGGACCTACAATGAGCAGTTCTTC. It yields the protein CASSLQILAGTYNEQFF.

The V call is TRBV24-1, the J call TRBJ2-1; unclear D gene. The germline V and J ends were trimmed by 4 bases and 0 bases, with 9 bases remaining between them. Germline V CDR1 and CDR2: KGHDR, SFDVKD. The CDR3 is 15 amino acids. CDR3 nucleotides: TGTGCCACCAGTGAAAGTGTGAGCTCCTACAATGAGCAGTTCTTC. It is translated as CATSESVSSYNEQFF.

This chain's CDR3 is CHTGTIESGYTF. The CDR3 bases are TGCCATACCGGGACAATTGAATCTGGCTACACCTTC. This chain links TRBV20-1 with TRBJ1-2, with D perhaps TRBD1 (6 bases). CDR1 DFQATT and CDR2 SNEGSKA come from the germline V gene (reference sequence). The CDR3 runs 12 residues.

This chain joins TRBV2 and TRBJ2-1; a possible D gene is TRBD2 (6 bases). The V and J ends lost 5 bases and 6 bases respectively, with 11 bases between them. Germline V gene lookup returns CDR1 SNHLY and CDR2 FYNNEI. CDR3 length: 13 amino acids. The CDR3 DNA is TGTGCCAGCAGTAATAACGGGGGCAATGAGCAGTTCTTC. This translates into CASSNNGGNEQFF.

Only a few counts were recorded for this clonotype. CDR3 protein: CASSPLGIAGDNEQFF. As DNA, the CDR3 is TGTGCCAGCAGTCCCCTCGGTATAGCGGGGGACAATGAGCAGTTCTTC. The chain joins TRBV28 to TRBJ2-1, with 9 bases fitting TRBD2. V trimming: 5 bases; J trimming: 5 bases; junction bases outside the gene matches: 10. Germline V gene lookup returns CDR1 MDHEN and CDR2 SYDVKM. The length of the CDR3 is 16 residues.

The chain has TRBV9 and TRBJ1-2; D is ambiguous. The CDR3 extends over 14 amino acids. Between the trimmed V and J ends, which lost 0 bases and 8 bases, there was a span of 14 bases. Looked up from germline, CDR1 is SGDLS and CDR2 is YYNGEE. CDR3 in DNA: TGTGCCAGCAGCGTAGTCGAGGCCCGTGGGGGCTACACCTTC. It encodes CASSVVEARGGYTF.

V is TRBV7-9 and J is TRBJ1-5; no reliable D call. Germline V gives CDR1 SEHNR, CDR2 FQNEAQ (reference sequence). The length of the CDR3 is 11 residues. Trimming left V 1 base short and J 12 bases short, with 7 bases between. CDR3 sequence: CASSLGERQHF. DNA for the CDR3: TGTGCCAGCAGCTTAGGAGAGCGCCAGCATTTT.

The chain joins TRBV20-1 to TRBJ2-7; possible D gene TRBD2, 6 bases. Trimming took 3 bases from V and 3 from J, leaving 15 bases between them. This CDR3 region has 14 residues. CDR1 is DFQATT and CDR2 is SNEGSKA in the germline V gene (reference sequence). For the CDR3, the DNA is TGCAGTGCTAGGAATGGGGAGGATCACTACGAGCAGTACTTC. Its translation: CSARNGEDHYEQYF.

This clonotype was picked up one time. V and J are TRBV20-1 and TRBJ1-1, with 8 bases lining up with TRBD1. Unmatched junction bases numbered 11, after V lost 6 bases and J lost 5 bases. CDR1 and CDR2 from the germline V gene are DFQATT and SNEGSKA (reference sequence). The CDR3 contains 14 residues. CDR3 sequence (DNA): TGCAGTGCGTCTGGACCTACAGGGGGGACTGAAGCTTTCTTT. Its protein is CSASGPTGGTEAFF.

V is TRBV20-1 and J is TRBJ2-3; the D is unclear. V was pared by 1 base and J by 5 bases, with 7 bases between. The germline V gene has CDR1 DFQATT and CDR2 SNEGSKA (reference sequence). This CDR3 spans 12 amino acids. The CDR3 DNA follows: TGCAGTGCTAGAGCCTCGGGAGATACGCAGTATTTT. It encodes CSARASGDTQYF.

The rearrangement joins TRBV16 to TRBJ2-5, with TRBD1 matching 7 bases. The CDR3 contains 14 residues. Germline CDR1 reads KGHSY; CDR2 reads FQNENV. V shed 5 bases and J 11 bases; nucleotides not matched to a gene: 14. CDR3 DNA: TGTGCCAGCAGCTTTGGGACAGATGACTACGGGCAGTACTTC. Residues: CASSFGTDDYGQYF.

The V call is TRBV4-3, the J call TRBJ2-2; weak D call: TRBD2 (6 bases). The CDR3 extends over 14 amino acids. CDR1 and CDR2 (germline): LGHNA, YSLEER. Trimming cost V 3 bases and J 5 bases, with 10 bases left between them. The CDR3 reads CASSHLGGTGELFF. As DNA, the CDR3 is TGCGCCAGCAGCCATCTTGGGGGGACCGGGGAGCTGTTTTTT.

The chain combines TRBV23-1 with TRBJ2-3, with 12 bases identical to TRBD2. TRBV23-1 is classed as an ORF, of uncertain function. The CDR3 extends over 15 amino acids. V was clipped by 8 bases and J by 4 bases; unmatched bases: 7. CDR3 amino acids: CASGDLAGGADTQYF. In nucleotides, the CDR3 is TGCGCCAGCGGGGACCTAGCGGGGGGGGCAGATACGCAGTATTTT.

The genes are TRBV7-8 and TRBJ1-3, with D perhaps matching TRBD1 (6 bases). This CDR3 has 15 residues. Between the trimmed V and J ends, which lost 6 bases and 0 bases, there was a span of 12 bases. Germline CDR1 SGHVS, CDR2 FQNEAQ. CDR3 in amino acids: CASRPTGSSGNTIYF. In DNA form, the CDR3 reads TGTGCCAGCAGGCCTACAGGGAGCTCTGGAAACACCATATATTTT.

This chain connects TRBV5-5 to TRBJ2-5; D may be TRBD2 (5 bases). CDR1 and CDR2 (germline): SGHKS, YYEKEE (reference sequence). The V end was cut by 0 bases, the J end by 4 bases, with 19 bases between. CDR3 length equals 17 residues. CDR3 protein: CASSLDGGPLNGETQYF. The DNA of the CDR3 is TGTGCCAGCAGCTTGGATGGCGGGCCCCTGAATGGAGAGACCCAGTACTTC.